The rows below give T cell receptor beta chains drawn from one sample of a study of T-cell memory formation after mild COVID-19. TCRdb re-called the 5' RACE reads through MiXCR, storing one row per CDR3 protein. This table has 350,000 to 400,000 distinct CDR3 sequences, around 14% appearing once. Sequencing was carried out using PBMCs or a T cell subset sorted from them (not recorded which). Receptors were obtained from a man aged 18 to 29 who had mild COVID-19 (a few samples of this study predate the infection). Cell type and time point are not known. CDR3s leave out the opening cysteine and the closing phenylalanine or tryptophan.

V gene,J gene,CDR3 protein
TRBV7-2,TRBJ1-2,ASSSSRGGYT
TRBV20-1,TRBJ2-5,SASPPRETQY
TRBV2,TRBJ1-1,ASSPFEEPF
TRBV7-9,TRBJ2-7,ASSLRDSSYEQY
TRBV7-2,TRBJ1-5,ASTPPGGGNKPQH
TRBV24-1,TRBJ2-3,ATSDPPRGTQY
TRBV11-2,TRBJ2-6,ASRSWGTKISGANVLT
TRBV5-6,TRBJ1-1,ASNPRAGPTEAF
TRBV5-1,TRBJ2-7,ASQGPGSYEQY
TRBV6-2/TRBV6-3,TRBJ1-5,ASSMANQPQH
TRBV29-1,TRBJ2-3,SVGDGSTDTQY
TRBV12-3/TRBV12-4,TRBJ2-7,ASSRDRGLEQY
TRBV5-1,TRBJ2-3,ASSLAAPGSDTQY
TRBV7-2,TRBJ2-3,ASSPYSGTDTQY
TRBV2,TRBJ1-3,ASSAGGRSGNTIY
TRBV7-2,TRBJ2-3,ASSSRLDTDTQY
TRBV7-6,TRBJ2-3,ASSRSGGTTNTQY
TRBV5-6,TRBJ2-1,ASTLVGHLNNEQF
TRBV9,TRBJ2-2,ASSVAGSITGELF
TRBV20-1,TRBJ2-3,SARRDGDTDTQY
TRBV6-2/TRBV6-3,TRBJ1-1,ASSYSGGLNTEAF
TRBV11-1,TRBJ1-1,ASTGGVRVNTEAF
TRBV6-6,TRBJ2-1,ASSYSIQPGNEQF
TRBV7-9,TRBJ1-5,ASSPLQGDQPQH
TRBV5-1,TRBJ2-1,ASSFETGINDEQF
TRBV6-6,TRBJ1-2,ASMDRDYT
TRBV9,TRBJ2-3,ASSGTGRVDTQY
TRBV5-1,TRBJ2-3,ASSDGGGTDTQY
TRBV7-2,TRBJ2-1,ASSRDNSYNEQF
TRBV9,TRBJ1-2,ASRTTAGSGGYT
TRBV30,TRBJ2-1,AWSKGAASYNEQF
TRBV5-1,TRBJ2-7,ASSLAPSSGGKSYEQY
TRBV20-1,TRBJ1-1,SASATMNTEAF